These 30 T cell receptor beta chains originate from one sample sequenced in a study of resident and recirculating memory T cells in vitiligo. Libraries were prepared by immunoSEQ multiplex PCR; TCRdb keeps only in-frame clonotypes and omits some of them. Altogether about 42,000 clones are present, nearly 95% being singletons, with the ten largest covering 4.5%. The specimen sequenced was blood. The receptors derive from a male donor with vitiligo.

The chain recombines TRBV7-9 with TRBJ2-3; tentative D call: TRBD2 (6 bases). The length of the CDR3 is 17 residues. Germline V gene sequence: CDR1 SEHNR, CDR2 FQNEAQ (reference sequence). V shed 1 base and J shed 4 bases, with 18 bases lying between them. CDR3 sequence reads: CASSLGGEGVVPDTQYF. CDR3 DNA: TGTGCCAGCAGCTTAGGGGGGGAAGGGGTGGTCCCAGATACGCAGTATTTT.

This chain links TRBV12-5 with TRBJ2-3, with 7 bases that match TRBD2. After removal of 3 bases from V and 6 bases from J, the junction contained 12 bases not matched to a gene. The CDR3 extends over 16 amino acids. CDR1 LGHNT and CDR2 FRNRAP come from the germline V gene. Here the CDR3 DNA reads TGTGCTAGTGGTTTACATCGACTAGCTGCTGCGGATACGCAGTATTTT. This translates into CASGLHRLAAADTQYF.

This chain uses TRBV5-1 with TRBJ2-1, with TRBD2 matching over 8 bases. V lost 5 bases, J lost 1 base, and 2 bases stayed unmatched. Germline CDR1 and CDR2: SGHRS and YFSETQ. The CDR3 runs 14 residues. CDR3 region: CASSSGGSYNEQFF. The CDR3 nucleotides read TGCGCCAGCAGTTCGGGGGGGTCCTACAATGAGCAGTTCTTC.

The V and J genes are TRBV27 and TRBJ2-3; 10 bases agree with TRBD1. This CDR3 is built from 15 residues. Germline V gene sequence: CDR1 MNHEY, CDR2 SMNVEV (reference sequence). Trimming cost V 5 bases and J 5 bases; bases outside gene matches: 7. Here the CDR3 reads CASSIDRGPGDTQYF. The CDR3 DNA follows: TGTGCCAGCAGTATTGACAGGGGGCCGGGAGATACGCAGTATTTT.

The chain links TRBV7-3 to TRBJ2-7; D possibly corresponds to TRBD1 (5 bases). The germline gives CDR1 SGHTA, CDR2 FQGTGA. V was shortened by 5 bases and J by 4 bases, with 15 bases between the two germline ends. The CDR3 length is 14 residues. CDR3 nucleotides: TGTGCCAGCAGCCCAGGGCCCGAAACTTACGAGCAGTACTTC. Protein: CASSPGPETYEQYF.

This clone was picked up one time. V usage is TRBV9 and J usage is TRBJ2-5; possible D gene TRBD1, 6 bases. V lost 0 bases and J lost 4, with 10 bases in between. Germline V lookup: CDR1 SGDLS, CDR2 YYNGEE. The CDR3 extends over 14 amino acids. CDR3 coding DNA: TGTGCCAGCAGCGTAGTGGGGGCCGGAGAGACCCAGTACTTC. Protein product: CASSVVGAGETQYF.

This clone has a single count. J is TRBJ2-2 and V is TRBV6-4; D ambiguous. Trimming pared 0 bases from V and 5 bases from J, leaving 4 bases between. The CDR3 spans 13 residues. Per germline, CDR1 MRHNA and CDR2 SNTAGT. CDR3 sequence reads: CASSDSATGELFF. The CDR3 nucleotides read TGTGCCAGCAGTGACTCCGCGACCGGGGAGCTGTTTTTT.

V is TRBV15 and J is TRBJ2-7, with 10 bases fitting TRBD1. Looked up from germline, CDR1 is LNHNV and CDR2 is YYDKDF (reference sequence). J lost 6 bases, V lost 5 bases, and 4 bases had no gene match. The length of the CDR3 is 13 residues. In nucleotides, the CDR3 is TGTGCCACCAGCCGGGACAGGGGAGGCGAGCAGTACTTC. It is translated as CATSRDRGGEQYF.

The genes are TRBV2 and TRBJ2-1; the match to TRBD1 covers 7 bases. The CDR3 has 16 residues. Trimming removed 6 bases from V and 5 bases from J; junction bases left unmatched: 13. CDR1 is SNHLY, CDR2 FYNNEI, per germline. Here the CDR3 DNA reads TGTGCCAGCAGAACCAGGGGGACACCCCCTAACAATGAGCAGTTCTTC. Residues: CASRTRGTPPNNEQFF.

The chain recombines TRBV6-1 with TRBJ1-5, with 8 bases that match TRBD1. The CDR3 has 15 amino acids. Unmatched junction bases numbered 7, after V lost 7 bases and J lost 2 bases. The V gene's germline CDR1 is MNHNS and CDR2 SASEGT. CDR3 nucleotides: TGTGCCAGCACCAGGGGGCCTACCGGCAATCAGCCCCAGCATTTT. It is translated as CASTRGPTGNQPQHF.

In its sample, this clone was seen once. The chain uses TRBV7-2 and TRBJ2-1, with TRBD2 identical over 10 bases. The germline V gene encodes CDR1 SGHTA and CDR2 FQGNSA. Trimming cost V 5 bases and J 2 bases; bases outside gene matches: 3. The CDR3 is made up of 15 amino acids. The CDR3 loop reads CASSESGGAYNEQFF. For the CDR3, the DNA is TGTGCCAGCAGCGAAAGCGGGGGGGCCTACAATGAGCAGTTCTTC.

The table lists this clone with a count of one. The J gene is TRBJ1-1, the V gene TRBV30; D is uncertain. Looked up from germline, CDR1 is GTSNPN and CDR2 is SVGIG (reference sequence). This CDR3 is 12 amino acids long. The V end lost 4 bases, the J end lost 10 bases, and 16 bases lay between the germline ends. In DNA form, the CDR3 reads TGTGCCTGGATTTCGGGAGGGCCGGGAGCTTTCTTT. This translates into CAWISGGPGAFF.

The CDR3 reads CASSLQGGGAFYNEQFF. In nucleotides, the CDR3 is TGTGCCAGCAGCTTACAAGGCGGGGGGGCCTTTTACAATGAGCAGTTCTTC. The rearrangement uses TRBV7-2 and TRBJ2-1; 9 bases line up with TRBD2. The length of the CDR3 is 17 residues. The germline CDR1 and CDR2 sequences are SGHTA and FQGNSA. The V segment lost 2 bases and the J segment 4 bases; nucleotides outside the gene matches: 9.

The CDR3 protein is CSVLGTTGANEQFF. The CDR3 DNA reads as TGCAGCGTCCTCGGAACGACTGGGGCAAATGAGCAGTTCTTC. The genes are TRBV29-1 and TRBJ2-1; the D gene is possibly TRBD1 (5 bases). The germline V gene has CDR1 SQVTM and CDR2 ANQGSEA. Trimming stripped 6 bases from V and 7 bases from J, with 19 bases between. CDR3 length: 14 residues.

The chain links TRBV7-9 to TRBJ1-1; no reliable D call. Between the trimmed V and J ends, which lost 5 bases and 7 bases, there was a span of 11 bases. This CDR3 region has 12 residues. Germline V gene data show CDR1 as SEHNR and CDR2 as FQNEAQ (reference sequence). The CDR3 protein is CASSLPYLEAFF. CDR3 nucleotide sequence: TGTGCCAGCAGCCTCCCTTATCTTGAAGCTTTCTTT.

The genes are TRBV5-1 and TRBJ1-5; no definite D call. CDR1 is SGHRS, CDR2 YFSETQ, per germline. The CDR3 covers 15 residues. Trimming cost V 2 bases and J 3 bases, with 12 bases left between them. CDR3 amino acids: CASSLESPSNQPQHF. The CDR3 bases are TGCGCCAGCAGCTTAGAGTCCCCCTCCAATCAGCCCCAGCATTTT. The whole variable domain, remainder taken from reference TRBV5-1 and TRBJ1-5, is KAGVTQTPRYLIKTRGQQVTLSCSPISGHRSVSWYQQTPGQGLQFLFEYFSETQRNKGNFPGRFSGRQFSNSRSEMNVSTLELGDSALYLCASSLESPSNQPQHFGDGTRLSIL.

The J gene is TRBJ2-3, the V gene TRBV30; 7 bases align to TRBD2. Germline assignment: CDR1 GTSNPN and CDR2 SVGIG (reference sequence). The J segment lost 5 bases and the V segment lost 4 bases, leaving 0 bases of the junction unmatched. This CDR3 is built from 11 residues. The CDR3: CAWTGGDTQYF. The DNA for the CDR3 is TGTGCCTGGACGGGGGGAGATACGCAGTATTTT.

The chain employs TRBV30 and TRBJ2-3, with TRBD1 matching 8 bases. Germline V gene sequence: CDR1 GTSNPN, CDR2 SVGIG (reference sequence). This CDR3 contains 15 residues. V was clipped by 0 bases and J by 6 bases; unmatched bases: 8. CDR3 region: CAWSVQGGSGDTQYF. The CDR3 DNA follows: TGTGCCTGGAGTGTACAGGGGGGATCCGGCGATACGCAGTATTTT.

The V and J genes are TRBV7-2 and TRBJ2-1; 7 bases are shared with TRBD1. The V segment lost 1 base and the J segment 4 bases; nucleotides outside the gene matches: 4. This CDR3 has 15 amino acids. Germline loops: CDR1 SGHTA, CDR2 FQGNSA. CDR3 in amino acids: CASSLERGQYNEQFF. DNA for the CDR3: TGTGCCAGCAGCTTAGAACGGGGACAGTACAATGAGCAGTTCTTC.

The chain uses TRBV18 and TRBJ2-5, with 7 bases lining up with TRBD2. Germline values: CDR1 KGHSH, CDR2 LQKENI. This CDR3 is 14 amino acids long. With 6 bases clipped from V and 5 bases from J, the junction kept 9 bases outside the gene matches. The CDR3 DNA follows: TGTGCCAGCTCTCGGGACTATCGGGGGGAGACCCAGTACTTC. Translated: CASSRDYRGETQYF.

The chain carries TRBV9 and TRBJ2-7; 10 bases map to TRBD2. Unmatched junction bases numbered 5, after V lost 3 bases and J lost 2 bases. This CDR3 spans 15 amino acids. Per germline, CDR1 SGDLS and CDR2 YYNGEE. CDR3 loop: CASSGLAGEAYEQYF. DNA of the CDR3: TGTGCCAGCAGCGGGCTAGCGGGGGAGGCCTACGAGCAGTACTTC.

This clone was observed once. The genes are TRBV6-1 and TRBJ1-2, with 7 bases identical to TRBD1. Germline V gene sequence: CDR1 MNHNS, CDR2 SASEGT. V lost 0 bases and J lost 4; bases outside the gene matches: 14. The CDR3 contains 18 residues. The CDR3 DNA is TGTGCCAGCAGTGAAGCGTTAGTCTCGGGACAGAAAAGCTATGGCTACACCTTC. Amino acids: CASSEALVSGQKSYGYTF.

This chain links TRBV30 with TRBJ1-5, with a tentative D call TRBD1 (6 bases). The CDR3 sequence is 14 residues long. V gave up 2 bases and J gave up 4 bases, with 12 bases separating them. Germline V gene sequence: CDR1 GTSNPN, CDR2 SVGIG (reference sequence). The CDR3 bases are TGTGCCTGGAGTAGAGACAGGCGTAATCAGCCCCAGCATTTT. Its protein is CAWSRDRRNQPQHF.

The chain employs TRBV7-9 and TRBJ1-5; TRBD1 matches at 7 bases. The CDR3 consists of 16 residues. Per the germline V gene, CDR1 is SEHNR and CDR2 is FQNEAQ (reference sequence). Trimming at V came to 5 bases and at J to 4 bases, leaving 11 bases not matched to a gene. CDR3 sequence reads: CASSHSGTVRNQPQHF. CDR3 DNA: TGTGCCAGCAGCCATTCCGGGACAGTCAGGAATCAGCCCCAGCATTTT.

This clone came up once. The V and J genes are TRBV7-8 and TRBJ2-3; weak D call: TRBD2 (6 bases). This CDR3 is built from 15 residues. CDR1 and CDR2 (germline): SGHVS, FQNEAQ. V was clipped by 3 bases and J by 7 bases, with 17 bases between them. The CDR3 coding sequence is TGTGCCAGCAGCTTCCCGGGACTTGAAGGAAATACGCAGTATTTT. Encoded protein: CASSFPGLEGNTQYF.

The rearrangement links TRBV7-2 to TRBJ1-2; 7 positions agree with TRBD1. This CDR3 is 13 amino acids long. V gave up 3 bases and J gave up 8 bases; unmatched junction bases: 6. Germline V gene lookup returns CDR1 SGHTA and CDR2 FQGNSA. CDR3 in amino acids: CASSFGTVPGYTF. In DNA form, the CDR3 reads TGTGCCAGCAGCTTTGGGACAGTCCCCGGCTACACCTTC.

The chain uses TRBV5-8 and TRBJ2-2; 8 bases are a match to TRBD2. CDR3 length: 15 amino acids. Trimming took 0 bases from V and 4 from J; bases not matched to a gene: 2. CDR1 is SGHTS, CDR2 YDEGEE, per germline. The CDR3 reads CASSLGSGGTGELFF. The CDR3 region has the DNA TGTGCCAGCAGCTTGGGGAGCGGGGGCACCGGGGAGCTGTTTTTT.

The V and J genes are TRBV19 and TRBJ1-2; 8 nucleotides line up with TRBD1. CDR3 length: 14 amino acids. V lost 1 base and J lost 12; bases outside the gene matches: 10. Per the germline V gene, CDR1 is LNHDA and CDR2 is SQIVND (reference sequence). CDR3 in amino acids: CASSIGGSGGRNTF. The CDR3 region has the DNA TGTGCCAGTAGTATAGGAGGGTCAGGGGGCCGGAACACCTTC.

The CDR3 loop reads CASSLGLSIPTDTQYF. As DNA, the CDR3 is TGTGCCAGCAGCTTAGGTTTGAGTATACCCACAGATACGCAGTATTTT. This rearrangement joins TRBV7-9 to TRBJ2-3; no reliable D call. Per the germline V gene, CDR1 is SEHNR and CDR2 is FQNEAQ (reference sequence). The CDR3 runs to 16 residues. Trimming pared 1 base from V and 2 bases from J, leaving 13 bases between.

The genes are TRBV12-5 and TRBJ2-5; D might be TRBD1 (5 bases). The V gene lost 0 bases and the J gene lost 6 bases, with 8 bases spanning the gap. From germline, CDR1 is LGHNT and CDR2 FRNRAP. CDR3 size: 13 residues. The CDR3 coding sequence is TGTGCTAGTGGTTTGGTAGGGGCAAAGACCCAGTACTTC. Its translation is CASGLVGAKTQYF.